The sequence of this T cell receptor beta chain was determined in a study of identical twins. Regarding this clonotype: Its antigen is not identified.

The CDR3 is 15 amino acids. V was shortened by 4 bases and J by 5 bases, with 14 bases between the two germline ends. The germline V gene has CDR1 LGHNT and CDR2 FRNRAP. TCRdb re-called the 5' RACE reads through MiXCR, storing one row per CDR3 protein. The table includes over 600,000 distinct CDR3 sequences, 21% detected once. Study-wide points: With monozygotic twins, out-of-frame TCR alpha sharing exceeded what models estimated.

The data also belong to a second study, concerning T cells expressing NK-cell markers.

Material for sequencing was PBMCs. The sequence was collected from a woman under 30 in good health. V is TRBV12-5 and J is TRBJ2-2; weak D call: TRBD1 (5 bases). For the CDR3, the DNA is TGTGCTAGTGGTTCCCCCAGGGTAGCAACCGGGGAGCTGTTTTTT. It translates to CASGSPRVATGELFF.